These T cell receptor beta chains were read from a single sample in a study of T cells after yellow fever vaccination. TCRdb reprocessed the 5' RACE reads with MiXCR, giving one entry per CDR3 protein. The sample records a few hundred thousand distinct CDR3 sequences, approximately 12% being singletons. The sample in question was CD4+ T cells sorted from PBMCs, obtained 15 days after the yellow fever booster vaccination. Receptors originate from a man between 18 and 35 years old who received the YFV17D yellow fever vaccine. Each CDR3 is given with its conserved first and last residue. D genes are given only for firm matches. Clone size is shown for a subset of rows, as once, few, many or a class of expanded clone.

CDR3 length: 17; V gene: TRBV7-3; clone size: .; D gene: .; J gene: TRBJ2-1; CDR3 protein: CASSLSFGGDTDNEQFF; CDR3 DNA: TGTGCCAGCAGCTTAAGTTTTGGGGGGGACACCGACAATGAGCAGTTCTTC
CDR3 length: 15; V gene: TRBV9; clone size: .; D gene: TRBD2; J gene: TRBJ2-7; CDR3 protein: CASSGGTSGPYEQYF; CDR3 DNA: TGTGCCAGCAGCGGGGGGACTAGCGGTCCCTACGAGCAGTACTTC
CDR3 length: 15; V gene: TRBV4-2; clone size: many; D gene: .; J gene: TRBJ2-5; CDR3 protein: CASSQDRLPEETQYF; CDR3 DNA: TGTGCCAGCAGCCAAGATCGCCTACCCGAAGAGACCCAGTACTTC
CDR3 length: 15; V gene: TRBV7-2; clone size: .; D gene: TRBD2; J gene: TRBJ2-7; CDR3 protein: CASSLAPAGGREQYF; CDR3 DNA: TGTGCCAGCAGCTTAGCCCCAGCGGGGGGGCGGGAGCAGTACTTC
CDR3 length: 13; V gene: TRBV20-1; clone size: few; D gene: .; J gene: TRBJ1-6; CDR3 protein: CSAYRDDNSPLHF; CDR3 DNA: TGCAGTGCTTACCGGGACGATAATTCACCCCTCCACTTT
CDR3 length: 14; V gene: TRBV7-3; clone size: .; D gene: .; J gene: TRBJ2-5; CDR3 protein: CASSSPDRKETQYF; CDR3 DNA: TGTGCCAGCAGCTCCCCGGACAGAAAAGAGACCCAGTACTTC
CDR3 length: 12; V gene: TRBV12-3/TRBV12-4; clone size: few; D gene: TRBD1; J gene: TRBJ1-1; CDR3 protein: CASSGQGTEAFF; CDR3 DNA: TGTGCCAGCAGTGGACAGGGGACTGAAGCTTTCTTT
CDR3 length: 17; V gene: TRBV5-5; clone size: few; D gene: TRBD1; J gene: TRBJ1-2; CDR3 protein: CASSFPGPGTGADGYTF; CDR3 DNA: TGTGCCAGCAGCTTTCCCGGCCCCGGGACAGGGGCGGATGGCTACACCTTC
CDR3 length: 12; V gene: TRBV7-2; clone size: .; D gene: .; J gene: TRBJ2-1; CDR3 protein: CASSLVSHEQFF; CDR3 DNA: TGTGCCAGCAGCTTAGTTAGCCATGAGCAGTTCTTC
CDR3 length: 14; V gene: TRBV5-1; clone size: .; D gene: .; J gene: TRBJ2-7; CDR3 protein: CASSLESGRREQYF; CDR3 DNA: TGCGCCAGCAGCTTGGAATCAGGGCGGCGCGAGCAGTACTTC
CDR3 length: 16; V gene: TRBV19; clone size: .; D gene: .; J gene: TRBJ2-1; CDR3 protein: CASREGRGSSYNEQFF; CDR3 DNA: TGTGCCAGTAGGGAAGGCAGGGGTAGCTCCTACAATGAGCAGTTCTTC
CDR3 length: 14; V gene: TRBV7-2; clone size: .; D gene: .; J gene: TRBJ2-1; CDR3 protein: CASSSRDRIDEQFF; CDR3 DNA: TGTGCCAGCAGCTCCCGGGACCGGATCGATGAGCAGTTCTTC